This T cell receptor beta chain emerged from a study of beta chain features in type 1 diabetes. In germline, CDR1 is SGHAT, CDR2 FQNNGV. With V trimmed by 5 bases and J by 4 bases, 7 bases remained unmatched. The CDR3 runs 14 residues. As every portion of the isolated RNA was reverse transcribed, the sequencing read expressed TCRB transcripts. Data came from immunoSEQ multiplex PCR; TCRdb stores just in-frame clones and leaves some out. The top ten clones hold 0.015% to 0.02% of a sample with around 300,000 clones, approximately 10% of them seen once. Sequenced: naive CD4+ T cells from blood. The genes are TRBV11-2 and TRBJ1-2; 7 bases fit TRBD1. The receptor was isolated from a woman aged 25 to 39 in good health. This CDR3 is CASSPETGLYGYTF. For the CDR3, the DNA is TGTGCCAGCAGCCCCGAGACAGGGCTCTATGGCTACACCTTC.